Detailed here is one T cell receptor beta chain. Germline values: CDR1 SGDLS, CDR2 YYNGEE. This CDR3 contains 16 residues. V lost 0 bases and J 1 base, leaving 12 bases between the germline ends. These data come from a study of blood T cell repertoires in COVID-19. Overall study context: Nucleic acid was either cDNA or gDNA, and it came from T cells, B-cell-depleted T cells, or PBMCs.

In the original analysis: Estimates of nucleated cell counts were drawn from the amplification of reference gene primers. Measured with immunoSEQ multiplex PCR; TCRdb has only the in-frame clones, and not every one. Clone size and the V and J calls come from that table; the DNA yielded D and trimming. The data show approximately 240,000 clones, around 82% seen once. The receptor was derived from a woman aged 80 or over with active or convalescent COVID-19. The V gene is TRBV9, the J gene TRBJ2-3; D may be TRBD2 (6 bases). The specimen was peripheral blood. CDR3 DNA: TGTGCCAGCAGCGTAGCTGTGGGGGGAGGCACAGATACGCAGTATTTT. Its translation: CASSVAVGGGTDTQYF.